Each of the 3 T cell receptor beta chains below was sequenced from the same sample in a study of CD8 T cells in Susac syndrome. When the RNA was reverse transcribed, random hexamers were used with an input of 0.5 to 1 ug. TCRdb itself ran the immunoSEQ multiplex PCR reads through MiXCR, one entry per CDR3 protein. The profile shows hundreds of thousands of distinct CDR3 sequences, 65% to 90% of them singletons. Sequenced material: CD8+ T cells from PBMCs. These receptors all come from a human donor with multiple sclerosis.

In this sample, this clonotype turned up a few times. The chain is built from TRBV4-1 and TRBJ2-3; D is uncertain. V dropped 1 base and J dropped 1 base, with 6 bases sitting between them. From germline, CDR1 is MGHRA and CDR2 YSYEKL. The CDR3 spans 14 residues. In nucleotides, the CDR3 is TGCGCCAGCAGCCAAGCGGCTGGCACAGATACGCAGTATTTT. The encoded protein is CASSQAAGTDTQYF.

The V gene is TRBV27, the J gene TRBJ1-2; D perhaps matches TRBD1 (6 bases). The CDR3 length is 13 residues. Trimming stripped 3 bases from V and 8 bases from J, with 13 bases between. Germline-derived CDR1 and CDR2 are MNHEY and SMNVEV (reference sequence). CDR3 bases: TGTGCCAGCAGTTTCGGCCCAGGGGACGGCTACACCTTC. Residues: CASSFGPGDGYTF.

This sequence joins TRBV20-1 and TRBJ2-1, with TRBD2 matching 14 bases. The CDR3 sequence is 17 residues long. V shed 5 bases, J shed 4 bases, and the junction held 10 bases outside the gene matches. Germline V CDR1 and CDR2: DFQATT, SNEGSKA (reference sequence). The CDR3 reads CSAPGTSGRGFYNEQFF. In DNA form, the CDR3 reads TGCAGTGCTCCGGGGACTAGCGGGAGAGGTTTTTACAATGAGCAGTTCTTC.